The T cell receptor beta chain described here comes from a study of blood T cell repertoires in COVID-19 (TCRdb year 2020). Study-wide context: Samples covering the acute and convalescent phases of COVID-19 were provided by collaborators in the United States, Italy and Spain. The prospective study material was composed of cDNA or gDNA derived from T cells, B-cell-depleted T cells, or PBMCs. The dataset comprised deeply sampled blood TCRbeta repertoires from subjects exposed to, actively infected with, or recovered from COVID-19. The repertoires were released in a freely available public database intended as a resource for research on the immune response to SARS-CoV-2. The samples were drawn from the first 160 participants of the ongoing ImmuneRACE study and from 1,254 subjects provided by 6 global collaborators. A de-identified subject ID, COVID-19 status, age in years and sex were almost always included in the sample metadata. Where available, HLA class I and class II types were taken from metadata supplied by the sample provider and were not determined by assay-based typing. General findings and caveats noted by the study authors: Clinical and demographic metadata were provided uncurated, with the amount varying by source and participant.

Each collaborating institution followed its own protocols to collect whole blood in K2EDTA tubes. Collaborator samples were shipped for TCRbeta analysis as frozen whole blood, isolated PBMCs, or DNA extracted from either sample type. V and J are truncated by 8 bases and 2 bases respectively, leaving an intervening sequence of 5 bases. From its cysteine to its phenylalanine, the CDR3 spans 11 amino acids. Only the CDR3 region is kept as DNA, spanning 33 bases read in frame from base 1. Looking up the germline V gene yields CDR1 MNHEY and CDR2 SVGAGI. In regard to this clone: No antigen is known for it. The record has no base qualities; no much larger clone is one base away.

TCRbeta CDR3 regions were amplified from genomic DNA using the immunoSEQ Assay, a bias-controlled multiplex PCR. Concerning the study's data processing: Within the assay, amplification of reference gene primers was used to estimate how many nucleated cells each sample contained. To quantify the absolute abundance of each unique TCRbeta CDR3 rearrangement, sequence reads were collapsed and filtered. For each sample, productive Simpson clonality was calculated as the square root of Simpson's diversity index over productive rearrangements. Drawn from immuneACCESS, this table holds only the in-frame rearrangements with V and J called that TCRdb kept. Clones are partly lost; checked studies trace under half to an unresolved V gene and leave the rest unexplained. That table is the source of V, J and clone size, and D and trimming were worked out from the DNA. For this sample the table gives approximately 250,000 clones, of which 84% were detected only once. The biggest ten clones account for under 4.5% of the sample.

The sequence came from a man aged 45 to 65 with acute or convalescent COVID-19. Source material: peripheral blood. The chain links TRBV6-5 with TRBJ2-3; the D gene is unclear. The CDR3 sequence is CASGNTDTQYF. The sequence in DNA is TGTGCCAGCGGCAACACAGATACGCAGTATTTT.